The count of the clone carrying this T cell receptor (beta chain) is one. Its target is not known. Here immunoSEQ multiplex PCR was the method, and the copy in TCRdb shows in-frame clones only, minus some. The data contain 95,000 to 150,000 clones, 92% of them singletons. This sample is drawn from a study of T cell responses to AZD1222 COVID-19 vaccine. Study results and caveats: Baseline testing showed seropositivity in only a handful of AZD1222 recipients. Spike-wide coverage was observed for vaccine-associated CD4 TCRs, with dominant responses at 160-218 and 743-854.

The germline gives CDR1 SEHNR, CDR2 FQNEAQ (reference sequence). Trimming took 6 bases from V and 6 from J, leaving 24 bases between them. The CDR3 totals 16 residues. This chain links TRBV7-9 with TRBJ2-7, with D perhaps TRBD2 (6 bases). The TCR originated in an adult in good health. Sequencing was performed on peripheral blood, taken on day 0 of AZD1222 vaccination. The CDR3 coding sequence is TGTGCCAGCAGTCAGACGGGTTTCGGAGGGGTGGGCGAGCAGTACTTC. Its protein is CASSQTGFGGVGEQYF. Full variable domain (remainder filled in from reference TRBV7-9 and TRBJ2-7): DTGVSQNPRHKITKRGQNVTFRCDPISEHNRLYWYRQTLGQGPEFLTYFQNEAQLEKSRLLSDRFSAERPKGSFSTLEIQRTEQGDSAMYLCASSQTGFGGVGEQYFGPGTRLTVT.